This T cell receptor beta chain emerged from a study of blood T cell repertoires in COVID-19. Study-level background: COVID-19 samples from acute and convalescent phases originated in the United States, Italy and Spain. The cDNA or gDNA used as material had been derived from T cells, B-cell-depleted T cells, or PBMCs.

As originally analysed: Estimation of nucleated cell counts relied on the amplification of reference gene primers. Method: immunoSEQ multiplex PCR; TCRdb's copy keeps in-frame clones and lacks some. Clone size and V and J calls were adopted from that table, with D and trimming inferred from the DNA. The sample holds 70,000 or so clones, approximately 89% seen once. This clone has just a few counts. In germline, CDR1 is SEHNR, CDR2 FQNEAQ (reference sequence). CDR3 length: 16 amino acids. V was trimmed by 5 bases and J by 2 bases, leaving 18 bases between them. The receptor was isolated from a human donor in a cohort sampled during active COVID-19. The sample consisted of peripheral blood. V and J are TRBV7-9 and TRBJ1-2; maybe TRBD1 (5 bases). DNA of the CDR3: TGTGCCAGCAGCCCGACCGGGGGTATTAAGAACTATGGCTACACCTTC. Amino acids: CASSPTGGIKNYGYTF.